This entry describes one T cell receptor (beta chain). Its antigen is unknown. The assay was immunoSEQ multiplex PCR, and TCRdb's table has in-frame clones only and misses some. The sample has around 160,000 clones, 93% seen once. This entry belongs to a study of T cell responses to AZD1222 COVID-19 vaccine. The wider study: Pooled together were second doses at about 4 or about 12 weeks. Findings and caveats of the study: Nearly half of the spike-specific TCRs reportedly recognize variant regions that carry no mutations. Donors, mostly white British, included more females; clonal diversity was possibly underestimated. The span of vaccine-associated CD4 TCRs extended across spike, with dominance at 160-218 and 743-854.

Trimming removed 5 bases from V and 5 bases from J; junction bases left unmatched: 8. The V gene's germline CDR1 is SGHVS and CDR2 FQNEAQ. The CDR3 length is 14 residues. The V and J genes are TRBV7-8 and TRBJ1-1; 7 nucleotides match TRBD1. This receptor was identified in an adult in good health. The sample in question was peripheral blood, obtained on day 0 of AZD1222 vaccination. The CDR3 DNA is TGTGCCAGCAGCCGAGTCCAGGGGGTGACTGAAGCTTTCTTT. The encoded protein is CASSRVQGVTEAFF.